Below, 32 T cell receptor beta chains from the same sample are listed, as sequenced in a study of blood T cell repertoires in COVID-19. TCRdb's table, derived via immunoSEQ multiplex PCR, lists solely in-frame clones and lacks some. Of 55,000 to 70,000 clones in the sample, around 90% were seen once. Input material: peripheral blood. Receptor source: a woman aged 60-75 years with COVID-19, enrolled during active disease.

The rearrangement joins TRBV5-4 to TRBJ2-7, with a weak D call TRBD2 (5 bases). The CDR3 consists of 14 residues. CDR1 and CDR2 (germline): SGHNT, YYREEE (reference sequence). V was pared by 5 bases and J by 3 bases, with 15 bases between. The CDR3, as DNA: TGTGCCAGCAGTGTACGGGATAGGCACTACGAGCAGTACTTC. As protein: CASSVRDRHYEQYF.

This clone was detected only once. The chain carries TRBV4-1 and TRBJ2-7; D may be TRBD2 (6 bases). CDR3 size: 15 residues. Trimming shortened V by 0 bases and J by 0 bases, and 9 bases separated the two germline ends. CDR1 is MGHRA, CDR2 YSYEKL, per germline. For the CDR3, the DNA is TGCGCCAGCAGCCAAGAAACTAGCTACTCCTACGAGCAGTACTTC. This gives the protein CASSQETSYSYEQYF.

This chain connects TRBV29-1 to TRBJ2-3; D is perhaps TRBD2 (5 bases). Per germline, CDR1 SQVTM and CDR2 ANQGSEA. Trimming took 6 bases from V and 1 from J, leaving 11 bases between them. The CDR3 length is 13 residues. The CDR3 loop reads CSVSGIRTDTQYF. CDR3 sequence (DNA): TGCAGCGTCTCCGGGATTCGCACAGATACGCAGTATTTT.

This clone has only a few counts. The V gene is TRBV19, the J gene TRBJ2-7, with TRBD2 as a possible D gene (6 bases). The germline V and J ends were trimmed by 8 bases and 7 bases, with 18 bases remaining between them. Germline V lookup: CDR1 LNHDA, CDR2 SQIVND (reference sequence). The CDR3 extends over 13 amino acids. CDR3 in amino acids: CASRDGGNFEQYF. CDR3 DNA: TGTGCCAGTCGGGACGGGGGAAACTTTGAGCAGTACTTC.

The chain has TRBV6-6 and TRBJ2-2, with a tentative D call TRBD1 (6 bases). V was pared by 7 bases and J by 0 bases, with 12 bases between. Germline V gene sequence: CDR1 MNHNY, CDR2 SVGAGI (reference sequence). This CDR3 is 15 amino acids long. CDR3 region: CASTYRATNTGELFF. The CDR3 nucleotides are TGTGCCAGCACCTACAGGGCTACGAACACCGGGGAGCTGTTTTTT.

V usage is TRBV11-1 and J usage is TRBJ2-6, with 8 positions matching TRBD2. Germline CDR1 reads SGHAT; CDR2 reads FQDESV (reference sequence). The CDR3 loop spans 14 amino acids. After removal of 7 bases from V and 9 bases from J, the junction contained 8 bases not matched to a gene. The chain's CDR3 is CASKSSGGFNVLTF. The CDR3 DNA reads as TGTGCCAGCAAATCTTCGGGGGGGTTCAACGTCCTGACTTTC.

The chain combines TRBV3-1 (or the pseudogene TRBV3-2) with TRBJ2-1, with 8 bases matching TRBD2. CDR1 and CDR2 from the germline V gene are LGHDT and YNNKEL (reference sequence). The ends lost 4 bases at V and 4 bases at J; junction bases unmatched: 6. This CDR3 is built from 15 residues. As DNA, the CDR3 is TGTGCCAGCAGCCTGAAGGGACTAGGGTACAATGAGCAGTTCTTC. This translates into CASSLKGLGYNEQFF.

This clone showed up just once. The chain is built from TRBV4-1 and TRBJ1-4; no clear D. Trimming left V 1 base short and J 0 bases short, with 9 bases between. CDR1 and CDR2 (germline): MGHRA, YSYEKL. The CDR3 extends over 16 amino acids. As DNA, the CDR3 is TGCGCCAGCAGCCAAGCGAGGTCCGCAACTAATGAAAAACTGTTTTTT. Its translation: CASSQARSATNEKLFF.

This chain links TRBV4-2 with TRBJ2-7, with a weak D call TRBD2 (6 bases). Trimming took 0 bases from V and 2 from J, leaving 11 bases between them. The germline V gene has CDR1 LGHNA and CDR2 YNFKEQ. This CDR3 comprises 15 residues. The CDR3 spells CASSQDTSHPYEQYF. The DNA of the CDR3 is TGTGCCAGCAGCCAAGACACTAGCCACCCCTACGAGCAGTACTTC.

The chain links TRBV3-1 (or the pseudogene TRBV3-2) to TRBJ1-4; D is undetermined. Trimming shortened V by 4 bases and J by 0 bases, and 15 bases separated the two germline ends. The CDR3 extends over 17 amino acids. CDR1 is LGHDT and CDR2 is YNNKEL in the germline V gene (reference sequence). CDR3 amino acids: CASSPAGGHTTNEKLFF. For the CDR3, the DNA is TGTGCCAGCAGCCCCGCGGGCGGGCACACAACTAATGAAAAACTGTTTTTT.

The chain is built from TRBV30 and TRBJ1-1, with D uncertain. V was clipped by 0 bases and J by 0 bases, with 5 bases between them. Per germline, CDR1 GTSNPN and CDR2 SVGIG (reference sequence). This CDR3 has 13 amino acids. The CDR3: CAWSVTVNTEAFF. The CDR3 DNA is TGTGCCTGGAGTGTAACAGTGAACACTGAAGCTTTCTTT.

The rearrangement uses TRBV18 and TRBJ2-5; D is unresolved. The germline CDR1 and CDR2 sequences are KGHSH and LQKENI. The CDR3 spans 13 residues. The V end was cut by 1 base, the J end by 2 bases, with 5 bases between. The CDR3 is CASSPQQQETQYF. CDR3 bases: TGTGCCAGCTCACCACAACAGCAAGAGACCCAGTACTTC.

This clone appeared a single time. This chain connects TRBV6-5 to TRBJ1-2, with D possibly TRBD1 on 5 matching bases. CDR1 and CDR2 from the germline V gene are MNHEY and SVGAGI. The ends were cut back, 2 bases at V and 6 bases at J, with 16 bases in the middle. This CDR3 spans 15 amino acids. DNA for the CDR3: TGTGCCAGCAGTTACCGAGACAGACGTATCGATGGCTACACCTTC. It yields the protein CASSYRDRRIDGYTF.

The chain has TRBV30 and TRBJ1-1; 7 bases map to TRBD1. The CDR3 sequence is 14 residues long. From germline, CDR1 is GTSNPN and CDR2 SVGIG (reference sequence). Trimming took 0 bases from V and 1 from J; bases not matched to a gene: 2. CDR3 coding DNA: TGTGCCTGGAGTGTACCAGGGGGGAACACTGAAGCTTTCTTT. This gives the protein CAWSVPGGNTEAFF.

CDR3 protein: CASSEFGQGRRNEQFF. The CDR3 DNA reads TGCGCCAGCAGTGAGTTCGGACAGGGGAGACGCAATGAGCAGTTCTTC. The rearrangement uses TRBV10-1 and TRBJ2-1, with TRBD1 matching 9 bases. Per the germline V gene, CDR1 is WNHNN and CDR2 is SYGVQD (reference sequence). The V and J ends lost 1 base and 6 bases, in that order; junction bases with no gene match: 7. This CDR3 has 16 residues.

This chain connects TRBV28 to TRBJ2-1, with D possibly matching TRBD2 (6 bases). Per the germline V gene, CDR1 is MDHEN and CDR2 is SYDVKM. This CDR3 spans 18 amino acids. V shed 4 bases and J shed 6 bases, with 25 bases lying between them. The CDR3 DNA sequence: TGTGCCAGCAGTTCTCTGACTAGTAAGGCCCTCCTAGTCAATGAGCAGTTCTTC. Its protein is CASSSLTSKALLVNEQFF.

This rearrangement joins TRBV9 to TRBJ1-3, with 9 nucleotides matching TRBD1. The CDR3 has 18 amino acids. CDR1 is SGDLS and CDR2 is YYNGEE in the germline V gene. Germline trimming cut 2 bases from V and 0 bases from J; bases unmatched to any gene: 9. CDR3 nucleotide sequence: TGTGCCAGCAGCGTTGGTCCGGGACAGGGCGTCTCTGGAAACACCATATATTTT. This sequence encodes CASSVGPGQGVSGNTIYF.

This chain links TRBV27 with TRBJ2-1; TRBD2 matches at 8 bases. Germline values: CDR1 MNHEY, CDR2 SMNVEV (reference sequence). V lost 5 bases to trimming and J lost 9 bases; unmatched junction nucleotides: 6. The CDR3 contains 13 residues. The CDR3 protein is CASSLGLAGEQFF. CDR3 coding DNA: TGTGCCAGCAGTCTCGGACTAGCCGGTGAGCAGTTCTTC.

This clone has more than one count but fewer than ten. The chain uses TRBV4-1 and TRBJ1-3; 8 positions match TRBD1. J gave up 5 bases and V 3 bases, and 3 bases lay outside the gene matches. This CDR3 spans 14 amino acids. Germline V gene sequence: CDR1 MGHRA, CDR2 YSYEKL. In DNA form, the CDR3 reads TGCGCCAGCAGCCAGTGGACAGGGAGAAACACCATATATTTT. Protein product: CASSQWTGRNTIYF.

V gene TRBV5-8 combines with J gene TRBJ1-5, with D perhaps matching TRBD1 (6 bases). Germline CDR1 reads SGHTS; CDR2 reads YDEGEE. V gave up 4 bases and J gave up 11 bases, with 19 bases separating them. The CDR3 runs to 14 residues. CDR3 bases: TGTGCCAGCAGCCGGGGACACCTAAAGTGGGCCCAGCATTTT. This translates into CASSRGHLKWAQHF.

The rearrangement joins TRBV18 to TRBJ1-2; weak D call: TRBD1 (6 bases). Deletions cut 2 bases from V and 3 bases from J, with 13 bases between. The CDR3 has 15 residues. CDR1 is KGHSH, CDR2 LQKENI, per germline. The chain's CDR3 is CASSPGSGVYYGYTF. Here the CDR3 DNA reads TGTGCCAGCTCACCAGGTTCAGGGGTGTACTATGGCTACACCTTC.

The V call is TRBV19, the J call TRBJ2-1; the D is unclear. This CDR3 has 16 amino acids. Germline values: CDR1 LNHDA, CDR2 SQIVND (reference sequence). Trimming cost V 2 bases and J 7 bases, with 18 bases left between them. CDR3 in amino acids: CASSIPGFPLGNEQFF. The CDR3 bases are TGTGCCAGTAGTATACCCGGGTTCCCCCTCGGGAATGAGCAGTTCTTC.

The CDR3 here is CASSADRGRGEQFF. CDR3 coding DNA: TGTGCCAGCAGCGCAGACAGGGGGCGGGGGGAGCAGTTCTTC. This chain joins TRBV7-7 and TRBJ2-1; 10 bases are a match to TRBD1. CDR3 length: 14 amino acids. V lost 5 bases and J lost 10; bases outside the gene matches: 8. Germline V CDR1 and CDR2: SSHAT, FNYEAQ (reference sequence).

The chain is built from TRBV6-6 and TRBJ2-1; 11 bases are shared with TRBD2. Looked up from germline, CDR1 is MNHNY and CDR2 is SVGAGI (reference sequence). The trim removed 0 bases at V and 4 bases at J, leaving 2 bases unmatched. The CDR3 consists of 16 residues. CDR3 loop: CASSYSASGRYNEQFF. CDR3 in DNA: TGTGCCAGCAGTTACTCTGCTAGCGGGAGGTACAATGAGCAGTTCTTC.

The chain combines TRBV5-6 with TRBJ2-7, with 7 bases fitting TRBD2. The CDR3 runs 11 residues. Germline V lookup: CDR1 SGHDT, CDR2 YYEEEE. Trimming cost V 6 bases and J 7 bases; bases outside gene matches: 4. The chain's CDR3 is CASKREGEQYF. Written as DNA, the CDR3 is TGTGCCAGCAAGAGGGAGGGAGAGCAGTACTTC. Together with reference TRBV5-6 and TRBJ2-7, the CDR3 gives the full variable domain: DAGVTQSPTHLIKTRGQQVTLRCSPKSGHDTVSWYQQALGQGPQFIFQYYEEEERQRGNFPDRFSGHQFPNYSSELNVNALLLGDSALYLCASKREGEQYFGPGTRLTVT.

The rearrangement links TRBV10-3 to TRBJ1-1; TRBD1 matches 7 bases. J was trimmed by 1 base and V by 6 bases; bases with no gene match: 8. The germline gives CDR1 ENHRY, CDR2 SYGVKD. CDR3 size: 15 residues. The CDR3 is CAIRGSQGENTEAFF. CDR3 bases: TGTGCCATCAGGGGGTCCCAGGGGGAGAACACTGAAGCTTTCTTT.

A remark on this clone: The same CDR3 also results from other DNA sequences found in this sample. The J gene is TRBJ2-7, the V gene TRBV30; D call uncertain. V lost 0 bases, J lost 3 bases, and 6 bases lay in between. Germline CDR1 and CDR2: GTSNPN and SVGIG (reference sequence). The CDR3 is 12 residues long. CDR3 DNA sequence: TGTGCCTGGAGTGTAATCGGCTACGAGCAGTACTTC. Translation: CAWSVIGYEQYF. Full variable domain (rest looked up from reference TRBV30 and TRBJ2-7): SQTIHQWPATLVQPVGSPLSLECTVEGTSNPNLYWYRQAAGRGLQLLFYSVGIGQISSEVPQNLSASRPQDRQFILSSKKLLLSDSGFYLCAWSVIGYEQYFGPGTRLTVT.

The sample holds one count of this clone. The chain employs TRBV7-9 and TRBJ1-1; 8 nucleotides line up with TRBD1. This CDR3 comprises 17 residues. From germline, CDR1 is SEHNR and CDR2 FQNEAQ (reference sequence). The V segment lost 1 base and the J segment 1 base; nucleotides outside the gene matches: 8. The CDR3 is CASSLDRWTGTNTEAFF. The CDR3 DNA is TGTGCCAGCAGCTTAGACCGTTGGACAGGGACGAACACTGAAGCTTTCTTT.

This sequence joins TRBV5-4 and TRBJ2-7; 7 bases match TRBD1. The CDR3 runs to 14 residues. In germline, CDR1 is SGHNT, CDR2 YYREEE (reference sequence). With 2 bases clipped from V and 2 bases from J, the junction kept 4 bases outside the gene matches. Written as DNA, the CDR3 is TGTGCCAGCAGCTTTGGACAGGCGGCCTACGAGCAGTACTTC. This sequence encodes CASSFGQAAYEQYF.

V usage is TRBV7-8 and J usage is TRBJ1-2, with a weak D call TRBD1 (6 bases). The CDR3 covers 13 residues. Germline values: CDR1 SGHVS, CDR2 FQNEAQ. The V gene lost 5 bases and the J gene lost 4 bases, with 11 bases spanning the gap. CDR3 protein: CASSPDSGYGYTF. Written as DNA, the CDR3 is TGTGCCAGCAGCCCGGACAGTGGCTATGGCTACACCTTC.

The chain joins TRBV23-1 to TRBJ1-5; D gene unclear. Being an ORF, TRBV23-1 has a function that is uncertain. V was trimmed by 2 bases and J by 15 bases, leaving 23 bases between them. This CDR3 comprises 15 residues. The CDR3 loop reads CASSQRQWRQELGHF. The CDR3 DNA sequence: TGCGCCAGCAGTCAACGGCAGTGGAGGCAGGAGTTGGGGCATTTT.

CDR3 sequence: CASSLWGDEQYF. The CDR3 region has the DNA TGTGCCAGCAGCTTGTGGGGGGACGAGCAGTACTTC. The chain couples TRBV5-6 to TRBJ2-7; D is possibly TRBD2 (6 bases). CDR1 and CDR2 from the germline V gene are SGHDT and YYEEEE. The CDR3 is 12 amino acids. Trimming took off 1 base at V and 5 bases at J, with 7 bases between the two ends.